A single sample gave rise to the 17 T cell receptor beta chains below, sequenced in a study of CD8+ T cells in alopecia areata. Treatment given: oral pan-JAK inhibitor, 5-10 mg twice daily. The sequencing template was cDNA reverse transcribed from extracted RNA. TCRdb keeps only in-frame clones here, not all; method: immunoSEQ multiplex PCR. The data show approximately 150,000 clones, more than 85% seen once. The material was CD8+ T cells sorted from blood, obtained at week 4, from a patient treated with tofacitinib. The origin of the receptors is a human donor with alopecia areata.

The genes are TRBV7-9 and TRBJ2-2; D is undetermined. Looked up from germline, CDR1 is SEHNR and CDR2 is FQNEAQ (reference sequence). CDR3 size: 12 residues. Trimming shortened V by 5 bases and J by 3 bases, and 4 bases separated the two germline ends. The CDR3 here is CASSRHTGELFF. CDR3 coding DNA: TGTGCCAGCAGCAGACACACCGGGGAGCTGTTTTTT.

The CDR3 coding sequence is TGCAGCGTTGAACTAGAGGGCTCCTACGAGCAGTACTTC. Its protein product is CSVELEGSYEQYF. The chain is built from TRBV29-1 and TRBJ2-7; the D gene is possibly TRBD2 (5 bases). Trimming pared 2 bases from V and 0 bases from J, leaving 8 bases between. This CDR3 has 13 amino acids. In germline, CDR1 is SQVTM, CDR2 ANQGSEA.

The rearrangement joins TRBV9 to TRBJ2-7, with a possible D match to TRBD2 (6 bases). CDR1 is SGDLS and CDR2 is YYNGEE in the germline V gene. Trimming stripped 0 bases from V and 0 bases from J, with 13 bases between. CDR3 length: 16 amino acids. For the CDR3, the DNA is TGTGCCAGCAGCGTAGAAGGAGCGGACTACTCCTACGAGCAGTACTTC. This translates into CASSVEGADYSYEQYF.

This chain joins TRBV7-9 and TRBJ2-5; D is possibly TRBD2 (5 bases). CDR3 length equals 15 residues. Trimming removed 3 bases at V and 1 base at J, with 12 bases between. The germline gives CDR1 SEHNR, CDR2 FQNEAQ (reference sequence). This CDR3 is CASSFGVGSQETQYF. In DNA form, the CDR3 reads TGTGCCAGCAGCTTTGGCGTAGGGAGCCAAGAGACCCAGTACTTC.

Only one count was recorded for this clone. The chain couples TRBV6-5 to TRBJ2-7; D unresolved. V lost 10 bases to trimming and J lost 6 bases, with 16 bases between them. Germline V gene lookup returns CDR1 MNHEY and CDR2 SVGAGI. The CDR3 is 12 amino acids. This CDR3 is CATNPSVGEQYF. The DNA for the CDR3 is TGTGCCACAAACCCGTCGGTCGGCGAGCAGTACTTC.

The chain joins TRBV7-8 to TRBJ1-1; 8 nucleotides align to TRBD1. After removal of 4 bases from V and 5 bases from J, the junction contained 9 bases not matched to a gene. The germline CDR1 and CDR2 sequences are SGHVS and FQNEAQ. The CDR3 is 15 amino acids. CDR3 in DNA: TGTGCCAGCAGCTCCCGGACAGGGTATGATACTGAAGCTTTCTTT. Translation gives CASSSRTGYDTEAFF.

This clone was seen just once. The chain uses TRBV28 and TRBJ2-5, with 9 bases fitting TRBD1. J gave up 5 bases and V 5 bases, and 6 bases lay outside the gene matches. The CDR3 extends over 14 amino acids. Germline lookup yields CDR1 MDHEN and CDR2 SYDVKM. The CDR3 DNA sequence: TGTGCCAGCAGTGATCCGGGACAGGGCGAGACCCAGTACTTC. It translates to CASSDPGQGETQYF.

This clone came up a few times. The rearrangement joins TRBV23-1 to TRBJ2-7; 7 bases map to TRBD2. TRBV23-1 is classed as an ORF, of uncertain function. The CDR3 is 16 residues long. The V segment lost 0 bases and the J segment 3 bases; nucleotides outside the gene matches: 8. CDR3 bases: TGCGCCAGCAGTCAATCATTGCCGGGACTATACTACGAGCAGTACTTC. Translated: CASSQSLPGLYYEQYF.

The CDR3 DNA follows: TGCAGCGTGATACAGGGAGGCTCTGGAAACACCATATATTTT. Protein sequence: CSVIQGGSGNTIYF. The rearrangement joins TRBV29-1 to TRBJ1-3; D is perhaps TRBD1 (6 bases). In germline, CDR1 is SQVTM, CDR2 ANQGSEA. The CDR3 has 14 residues. V dropped 6 bases and J dropped 0 bases, with 12 bases sitting between them.

V usage is TRBV5-1 and J usage is TRBJ2-7; the match to TRBD1 covers 8 bases. V shed 3 bases, J shed 3 bases, and the junction held 5 bases outside the gene matches. The germline CDR1 and CDR2 sequences are SGHRS and YFSETQ. The length of the CDR3 is 14 residues. Here the CDR3 reads CASSYGQGDYEQYF. The CDR3, as DNA: TGCGCCAGCAGCTACGGACAGGGCGACTACGAGCAGTACTTC.

The genes are TRBV4-1 and TRBJ1-2; maybe TRBD1 (5 bases). Germline CDR1 MGHRA, CDR2 YSYEKL. The V gene lost 4 bases and the J gene lost 4 bases, with 13 bases spanning the gap. The CDR3 is made up of 14 amino acids. The CDR3: CASSLHGAAYGYTF. The CDR3 nucleotides are TGCGCCAGCAGCCTCCATGGGGCAGCCTATGGCTACACCTTC.

The chain carries TRBV9 and TRBJ2-5; 10 nucleotides match TRBD1. Germline lookup yields CDR1 SGDLS and CDR2 YYNGEE. The CDR3 length is 16 residues. The V gene end was trimmed by 1 base and the J gene end by 6 bases; junction bases not matched to a gene: 9. CDR3 region: CASSVLGTGARQTQYF. The CDR3, as DNA: TGTGCCAGCAGCGTACTTGGGACAGGGGCTCGGCAGACCCAGTACTTC.

This chain links TRBV9 with TRBJ2-7, with 7 nucleotides matching TRBD2. The CDR3 is made up of 11 amino acids. CDR1 and CDR2 (germline): SGDLS, YYNGEE. V trimming: 7 bases; J trimming: 4 bases; junction bases outside the gene matches: 2. The CDR3, as DNA: TGTGCCAGCGGGGGAGGGTACGAGCAGTACTTC. Protein product: CASGGGYEQYF.

V gene TRBV27 combines with J gene TRBJ1-1, with 8 bases fitting TRBD1. The CDR3 consists of 16 residues. Germline values: CDR1 MNHEY, CDR2 SMNVEV (reference sequence). V gave up 5 bases and J gave up 0 bases; unmatched junction bases: 8. The CDR3 protein is CASSPSTGDLNTEAFF. The CDR3 bases are TGTGCCAGCAGTCCCTCGACAGGGGATTTGAACACTGAAGCTTTCTTT.

This chain connects TRBV7-2 to TRBJ2-5; tentatively, D is TRBD1 or TRBD2 (5 bases each). Germline V CDR1 and CDR2: SGHTA, FQGNSA. Between the trimmed V and J ends, which lost 5 bases and 2 bases, there was a span of 15 bases. The CDR3 runs to 15 residues. The CDR3 nucleotides are TGTGCCAGCAGCCGAGGGGCGACTAATCAAGAGACCCAGTACTTC. Translating gives CASSRGATNQETQYF.

The chain links TRBV27 to TRBJ2-5; tentatively, D is TRBD2 (5 bases). V dropped 6 bases and J dropped 6 bases, with 11 bases sitting between them. Germline loops: CDR1 MNHEY, CDR2 SMNVEV (reference sequence). This CDR3 spans 12 amino acids. CDR3 in amino acids: CASRGARKTQYF. The CDR3 DNA is TGTGCCAGCAGGGGAGCCCGCAAGACCCAGTACTTC.

The chain uses TRBV13 and TRBJ2-2, with no clear D. In germline, CDR1 is PRHDT, CDR2 FYEKMQ (reference sequence). Trimming pared 5 bases from V and 9 bases from J, leaving 10 bases between. The CDR3 runs 12 residues. The CDR3 spells CASSLQRRELFF. In nucleotides, the CDR3 is TGTGCCAGCAGCCTCCAGAGGCGGGAGCTGTTTTTT.